A single sample gave rise to the 9 T cell receptor beta chains below, sequenced in a study of long-term antiretroviral therapy in people with HIV. At survey level, the immunoSEQ assay was run in its v3.0 version. Profiling relied on immunoSEQ multiplex PCR, and the TCRdb table lists in-frame clones only, not all of them. The sample yields a few thousand clones, around 89% seen once. The source material was unsorted PBMCs, sampled 1.3 years after starting antiretroviral therapy. Receptors originate from a woman aged 45-65 years with HIV.

This clone has a handful of counts. CDR3 DNA: TGTGCCCTATATTCTTCCCGCTTCAATAGCAATCAGCCCCAGCATTTT. It is translated as CALYSSRFNSNQPQHF. This chain connects TRBV2 to TRBJ1-5; D gene uncertain. CDR1 and CDR2 (germline): SNHLY, FYNNEI. Trimming took 11 bases from V and 0 from J, leaving 20 bases between them. CDR3 length equals 16 residues.

This clone was detected once. V is TRBV5-1 and J is TRBJ2-3; possibly TRBD1 for D (6 bases). Trimming shortened V by 4 bases and J by 0 bases, and 12 bases separated the two germline ends. The CDR3 totals 15 residues. Germline V CDR1 and CDR2: SGHRS, YFSETQ. CDR3 in DNA: TGCGCCAGCAGCCCGCGGACAGCTAGCACAGATACGCAGTATTTT. Its protein is CASSPRTASTDTQYF.

This sequence joins TRBV7-9 and TRBJ2-2; D is possibly TRBD1 (6 bases). The germline CDR1 and CDR2 sequences are SEHNR and FQNEAQ (reference sequence). V lost 5 bases, J lost 3 bases, and 19 bases lay in between. This CDR3 has 17 residues. This chain's CDR3 is CASSQSRGRSDTGELFF. The CDR3 region has the DNA TGTGCCAGCAGCCAAAGCAGGGGCCGATCGGACACCGGGGAGCTGTTTTTT.

The V gene is TRBV5-5, the J gene TRBJ2-6; no clear D gene. Germline V gives CDR1 SGHKS, CDR2 YYEKEE (reference sequence). V was trimmed by 1 base and J by 1 base, leaving 9 bases between them. The CDR3 consists of 16 residues. CDR3 nucleotide sequence: TGTGCCAGCAGCTTGATCTGGGTATCTGGGGCCAACGTCCTGACTTTC. Encoded protein: CASSLIWVSGANVLTF. Full variable domain (missing parts from reference TRBV5-5 and TRBJ2-6): DAGVTQSPTHLIKTRGQQVTLRCSPISGHKSVSWYQQVLGQGPQFIFQYYEKEERGRGNFPDRFSARQFPNYSSELNVNALLLGDSALYLCASSLIWVSGANVLTFGAGSRLTVL.

This clone was counted a few times. The genes are TRBV5-4 and TRBJ2-5; weak D call: TRBD1 (6 bases). Germline CDR1 SGHNT, CDR2 YYREEE (reference sequence). V gave up 0 bases and J gave up 3 bases, with 6 bases separating them. This CDR3 spans 13 amino acids. In nucleotides, the CDR3 is TGTGCCAGCAGCTTGGACAGGGAAGAGACCCAGTACTTC. Translated, it gives CASSLDREETQYF.

In DNA form, the CDR3 reads TGTGCCAGCAGGAGGGGCGTCAATGAAAAACTGTTTTTT. It specifies CASRRGVNEKLFF. The chain couples TRBV6-5 to TRBJ1-4; possible D gene TRBD1, 5 bases. The CDR3 contains 13 residues. Germline V gives CDR1 MNHEY, CDR2 SVGAGI. The V and J ends lost 6 bases and 5 bases respectively, with 10 bases between them.

The chain combines TRBV30 with TRBJ1-4, with D hard to call. With 1 base removed from V and 2 bases from J, the gap between germline ends came to 11 bases. There are 15 residues in the CDR3. The V gene's germline CDR1 is GTSNPN and CDR2 SVGIG (reference sequence). CDR3 in amino acids: CAWSALAQTNEKLFF. DNA of the CDR3: TGTGCCTGGAGTGCTCTCGCGCAGACTAATGAAAAACTGTTTTTT.

The chain uses TRBV2 and TRBJ2-3; 11 bases agree with TRBD2. V was clipped by 8 bases and J by 1 base; unmatched bases: 11. The CDR3 consists of 17 residues. The germline CDR1 and CDR2 sequences are SNHLY and FYNNEI. CDR3 loop: CASGGRGLADRTDTQYF. The DNA of the CDR3 is TGTGCCAGCGGGGGAAGGGGACTAGCGGATCGCACAGATACGCAGTATTTT.

The chain is built from TRBV12-5 and TRBJ2-2; D ambiguous. There are 14 residues in the CDR3. Germline V gene sequence: CDR1 LGHNT, CDR2 FRNRAP. V lost 0 bases and J lost 7, with 9 bases in between. This CDR3 is CASGLVLMDGELFF. DNA of the CDR3: TGTGCTAGTGGTTTGGTACTTATGGACGGGGAGCTGTTTTTT.